This T cell receptor beta chain derives from a study of control samples from healthy donors and cancer patients. The CDR3 is 17 amino acids. Germline-derived CDR1 and CDR2 are SNHLY and FYNNEI. J was trimmed by 0 bases and V by 2 bases; bases with no gene match: 5. Produced via immunoSEQ multiplex PCR; TCRdb's table is partial and in-frame only. The sample consists of about 130,000 clones, more than 70% of them appearing once. The sequencing input was blood. This TCR derives from a man aged 50-60 years in good health. The chain combines TRBV2 with TRBJ1-1; TRBD1 matches 11 bases. The CDR3 DNA sequence: TGTGCCAGCAGTGAATGGACAGGGGGCGCGTTGAACACTGAAGCTTTCTTT. Protein sequence: CASSEWTGGALNTEAFF.